This entry describes one TCR beta chain. Repertoires were generated with immunoSEQ multiplex PCR, while TCRdb's copy carries only in-frame clones and drops some. The data hold fewer than 450,000 clones, with roughly nine tenths observed a single time. The germline gives CDR1 KGHDR, CDR2 SFDVKD. Trimming took 3 bases from V and 4 from J, leaving 8 bases between them. The CDR3 has 13 residues. Adults between about 18 and 95 years of age took part from approximately 24 US areas. The recovered donors of Cohort 3 showed two negative PCRs, clearance, or symptom resolution. The source of the sample is a study of blood T cell repertoires in COVID-19. Study summary: Samples came from the United States, Italy and Spain, spanning acute and convalescent COVID-19.

The chain carries TRBV24-1 and TRBJ1-2; D is uncertain. The receptor was derived from a woman under 40 who had recovered from COVID-19. The specimen sequenced was PBMCs or T cells enriched from blood (not recorded which). This CDR3 reads CATSDEGSYGYTF. For the CDR3, the DNA is TGTGCCACCAGTGATGAGGGCAGCTATGGCTACACCTTC.